Listed here are 12 T cell receptor beta chains from one sample, sequenced in a study of cytomegalovirus exposure and HLA in healthy donors. 13 Jbeta primers and 60 Vbeta primers were used for the PCR. The data were produced by immunoSEQ multiplex PCR, yet TCRdb's version contains in-frame clones alone and is incomplete. The table has fewer than 150,000 clones, around four fifths seen once; the top ten hold 4.1%. The sequencing input was PBMCs. These receptors all come from a woman aged 40-49 years in good health and CMV-seronegative.

The genes are TRBV9 and TRBJ2-3; D might be TRBD2 (7 bases). V was trimmed by 4 bases and J by 6 bases, leaving 21 bases between them. Germline CDR1 SGDLS, CDR2 YYNGEE. This CDR3 has 16 residues. The CDR3 reads CASSPLGGGGGDTQYF. Here the CDR3 DNA reads TGTGCCAGCAGCCCCCTAGGAGGGGGGGGTGGGGATACGCAGTATTTT.

The chain carries TRBV18 and TRBJ2-7; the match to TRBD1 covers 7 bases. CDR3 length equals 15 residues. V lost 1 base to trimming and J lost 0 bases; unmatched junction nucleotides: 3. Germline V lookup: CDR1 KGHSH, CDR2 LQKENI. CDR3 region: CASSPRQGPSYEQYF. CDR3 sequence (DNA): TGTGCCAGCTCACCACGACAGGGCCCCTCCTACGAGCAGTACTTC.

This clone has a handful of counts. The V and J genes are TRBV6-6 and TRBJ1-4; possibly TRBD1 for D (6 bases). Trimming left V 6 bases short and J 3 bases short, with 11 bases between. Germline V gene data show CDR1 as MNHNY and CDR2 as SVGAGI (reference sequence). This CDR3 is built from 14 residues. The CDR3 bases are TGTGCCAGCAGGGAGGACAGCTCTAATGAAAAACTGTTTTTT. Its translation is CASREDSSNEKLFF.

The genes are TRBV5-4 and TRBJ1-1; 10 positions match TRBD1. CDR1 and CDR2 (germline): SGHNT, YYREEE (reference sequence). The CDR3 is 17 residues long. Trimming took 4 bases from V and 6 from J; bases not matched to a gene: 15. The CDR3 loop is CASSHLLRDRGSAEAFF. The CDR3 coding sequence is TGTGCCAGCAGCCACCTGCTCCGGGACAGGGGTAGTGCTGAAGCTTTCTTT.

This clone showed up just a few times. The V call is TRBV19, the J call TRBJ1-5; TRBD1 matches at 9 bases. J gave up 6 bases and V 6 bases, and 15 bases lay outside the gene matches. CDR3 size: 17 residues. Per the germline V gene, CDR1 is LNHDA and CDR2 is SQIVND (reference sequence). This CDR3 reads CASRLGQGIDFGQPQHF. CDR3 nucleotides: TGTGCCAGTAGGCTGGGACAGGGTATAGACTTTGGTCAGCCCCAGCATTTT.

This clone was observed a few times. The chain recombines TRBV28 with TRBJ2-7, with TRBD1 identical over 7 bases. Trimming removed 2 bases from V and 0 bases from J; junction bases left unmatched: 4. Per the germline V gene, CDR1 is MDHEN and CDR2 is SYDVKM. The CDR3 is 15 residues long. CDR3 sequence reads: CASSLPGTASYEQYF. For the CDR3, the DNA is TGTGCCAGCAGTTTACCTGGGACAGCCTCCTACGAGCAGTACTTC.

The rearrangement links TRBV7-2 to TRBJ2-5; TRBD2 agrees at 10 bases. The DNA end is more similar to TRBJ2-7, so the J call may be wrong. The CDR3 is 13 residues long. CDR1 is SGHTA, CDR2 FQGNSA, per germline. The CDR3 loop reads CASSSLAGVEQYF. The CDR3 bases are TGTGCCAGCAGCAGTCTAGCGGGAGTCGAGCAGTACTTC.

The chain joins TRBV10-3 to TRBJ1-4; D gene ambiguous. This CDR3 contains 12 residues. Germline V gene data show CDR1 as ENHRY and CDR2 as SYGVKD. V lost 10 bases to trimming and J lost 7 bases, with 13 bases between them. CDR3 in amino acids: CATYGEGEKLFF. The CDR3, as DNA: TGTGCCACCTATGGGGAGGGTGAAAAACTGTTTTTT.

The chain employs TRBV7-9 and TRBJ1-5, with D perhaps TRBD1 (5 bases). V was shortened by 1 base and J by 7 bases, with 11 bases between the two germline ends. CDR1 and CDR2 (germline): SEHNR, FQNEAQ (reference sequence). The CDR3 runs to 14 residues. This CDR3 is CASSLDGRGQPQHF. CDR3 coding DNA: TGTGCCAGCAGCTTAGATGGGAGGGGCCAGCCCCAGCATTTT.

V is TRBV25-1 and J is TRBJ2-7; TRBD1 matches at 9 bases. The CDR3 totals 11 residues. CDR1 is MGHDK, CDR2 SYGVNS, per germline. Trimming removed 6 bases from V and 6 bases from J; junction bases left unmatched: 0. As DNA, the CDR3 is TGTGCCAGCAGGGGACAGGGCGAGCAGTACTTC. Its protein is CASRGQGEQYF.

This clone was seen a single time. The germline gene is not matched at one end of the junction; a read error may be the cause. V gene TRBV7-9 combines with J gene TRBJ1-1; the match to TRBD1 covers 7 bases. The CDR3 is 13 amino acids. Germline CDR1 reads SEHNR; CDR2 reads FQNEAQ (reference sequence). CDR3 sequence: CSSSPTGVRGAFF. The CDR3 DNA follows: TGTTCCAGCAGCCCAACAGGGGTCCGCGGAGCTTTCTTT.

The chain couples TRBV7-6 to TRBJ2-7, with unresolved D. Germline V gene sequence: CDR1 SGHVS, CDR2 FNYEAQ. Trimming took off 5 bases at V and 5 bases at J, with 13 bases between the two ends. CDR3 length: 13 residues. The CDR3 loop reads CASSPGDRDEQYF. CDR3 in DNA: TGTGCCAGCAGCCCCGGTGACCGGGACGAGCAGTACTTC. The full variable domain, rest sourced from reference TRBV7-6 and TRBJ2-7, is GAGVSQSPRYKVTKRGQDVALRCDPISGHVSLYWYRQALGQGPEFLTYFNYEAQQDKSGLPNDRFSAERPEGSISTLTIQRTEQRDSAMYRCASSPGDRDEQYFGPGTRLTVT.